The rows below give T cell receptor beta chains drawn from one sample of a study of blood T cells in healthy people across ages. Using its own MiXCR run on the 5' RACE reads, TCRdb lists one record per CDR3 protein. The sample lists about 1.8 million distinct CDR3 sequences, about 50% seen once, with 2% to 2.5% in the top ten. The sample consisted of blood. Receptors were obtained from a middle-aged woman in good health. Each CDR3 is given with its conserved first and last residue. The D gene is left open where the match is weak. A row's size may be missing; if present it is once, few, many or a size class.

-	-	TRBV7-9	TRBJ1-2	TGTGCCACTTCCGTGGACTTAGCTAACTATGGCTACACCTTC	CATSVDLANYGYTF
-	-	TRBV4-3	TRBJ2-3	TGCGCCAGCAGCCAACCGGGGACTTCAGATACGCAGTATTTT	CASSQPGTSDTQYF
many	TRBD1	TRBV20-1	TRBJ2-5	TGCAGTGCTAGGGGACAGGGCCAAGAGACCCAGTACTTC	CSARGQGQETQYF
-	TRBD2	TRBV20-1	TRBJ2-5	TGCAGTGCTAGAGATCAGCGACAACCGGGACTAATCGCCAATGAGCAGTACTTC	CSARDQRQPGLIANEQYF
few	TRBD2	TRBV15	TRBJ2-5	TGTGCCACCACCTCGGTCGGGGCGGGGGGTCACCAAGAGACCCAGTACTTC	CATTSVGAGGHQETQYF
-	-	TRBV14	TRBJ2-5	TGTGCCAGCAGCCAAGATCTAGCTGAGACCCAGTACTTC	CASSQDLAETQYF
-	-	TRBV5-1	TRBJ2-4	TGCGCCAGCAGCTTGGCCGCGGACAGTACCCTAGCCAAAAACATTCAGTACTTC	CASSLAADSTLAKNIQYF
-	-	TRBV20-1	TRBJ1-1	TGCAGTGCTACACCCGGGGCTAAGGCCACTGAAGCTTTCTTT	CSATPGAKATEAFF
few	TRBD1	TRBV20-1	TRBJ2-1	TGCAGTGCTGATCAGGGGGTGGAGCAGTTCTTC	CSADQGVEQFF
-	-	TRBV4-1	TRBJ2-1	TGCACCAGCAGCCAAGCTCTCAGGGAAGGGCAGTTCTTC	CTSSQALREGQFF
-	TRBD2	TRBV7-8	TRBJ2-3	TGTGCCAGCAGCAAAACACTAGCGGGGGTCACAGATACGCAGTATTTT	CASSKTLAGVTDTQYF
once	TRBD1	TRBV9	TRBJ2-7	TGTGCCAGCGGCGAGGGACCAGGACAGGGGGTACAGTACTTC	CASGEGPGQGVQYF
few	TRBD2	TRBV7-2	TRBJ2-5	TGTGCCAGCAGCTACCCTAGCGGGGGTTCGGAGACCCAGTACTTC	CASSYPSGGSETQYF
-	TRBD1	TRBV7-8	TRBJ1-4	TGTGCCAGCAGCCCGCGGAAGACAGGGGGAGAAAAACTGTTTTTT	CASSPRKTGGEKLFF
-	-	TRBV4-2	TRBJ1-6	TGTGCCAGCAGCCAAGAAACTCCGAATTCACCCCTCCACTTT	CASSQETPNSPLHF
-	-	TRBV11-2	TRBJ2-5	TGTGCCAGCAGCTTAGAGGGGGCAGGGGTTATGGAGACCCAGTACTTC	CASSLEGAGVMETQYF
few	TRBD2	TRBV15	TRBJ2-3	TGTGCCACCAGCAGAGACCCAGCGGGGGGGCCTTCAGATACGCAGTATTTT	CATSRDPAGGPSDTQYF
-	-	TRBV12-3/TRBV12-4	TRBJ2-3	TGTGCCAGCACGGGGAGGAGCACAGATACGCAGTATTTT	CASTGRSTDTQYF
-	-	TRBV20-1	TRBJ1-1	TGCAGCATCCTCCCGGGGAACCCTGAAGCTTTCTTT	CSILPGNPEAFF
few	-	TRBV12-3/TRBV12-4	TRBJ1-6	TGTGCCAGCAGTTTAGTACAGGGTCGAAATTCACCCCTCCACTTT	CASSLVQGRNSPLHF
-	-	TRBV4-3	TRBJ1-4	TGCGCCAGCAGCCAAGGACAACCCTCAACTACTAATGAAAAACTGTTTTTT	CASSQGQPSTTNEKLFF
few	-	TRBV20-1	TRBJ2-7	TGCAGTGCGCAAAAGGGCGGTTCCGAGCAGTACTTC	CSAQKGGSEQYF
-	-	TRBV10-3	TRBJ2-7	TGTGCCACCAAAGTGGCAGTTAGCTCCTACGAGCAGTACTTC	CATKVAVSSYEQYF
-	-	TRBV7-9	TRBJ1-2	TGTGCCAGCAGCCCGGGGACCGGTTCCACTAACTATGGCTACACCTTC	CASSPGTGSTNYGYTF
-	-	TRBV20-1	TRBJ2-6	TGCAGTGCCCCGAGAGTTGGACCCTCTGGGGCCAACGTCCTGACTTTC	CSAPRVGPSGANVLTF
-	TRBD2	TRBV27	TRBJ2-5	TGTGCCAGCAGTCCCCAACCACTAGCGGGGGGATGGTACCAGAAGACCCAGTACTTC	CASSPQPLAGGWYQKTQYF
-	-	TRBV6-5	TRBJ1-1	TGTGCCAGCAGCCAACCTAGCAGGGGGAACACTGAAGCTTTCTTT	CASSQPSRGNTEAFF
-	-	TRBV28	TRBJ2-5	TGTGCCAGCAGTTCGTCCGGTAAAAGACAAGAGACCCAGTACTTC	CASSSSGKRQETQYF
-	-	TRBV29-1	TRBJ2-1	TGCAGCGTTGGTTTCCGTGAGCAGTTCTTC	CSVGFREQFF
-	TRBD2	TRBV20-1	TRBJ2-5	TGCAGTGCTAGATTAGCGGGGGAACTCCAAGAGACCCAGTACTTC	CSARLAGELQETQYF
many	-	TRBV4-3	TRBJ2-6	TGCGCCAGCAGCCAAGGATCCCCAGGCGACTCTGGGGCCAACGTCCTGACTTTC	CASSQGSPGDSGANVLTF
few	-	TRBV2	TRBJ1-2	TGTGCCAGCAGACGGGCTGGAGGAATGGTATATGGCTACACCTTC	CASRRAGGMVYGYTF
few	-	TRBV6-5	TRBJ2-5	TGTGCCAGCAGTGACGCTAATATTGGTGAGACCCAGTACTTC	CASSDANIGETQYF
-	TRBD1	TRBV7-3	TRBJ1-1	TGTGCCAGCAGGGGGCAGGGGGTGAAGACTGAAGCTTTCTTT	CASRGQGVKTEAFF
once	-	TRBV7-9	TRBJ2-1	TGTGCCAGCAGCTTAGAACAGGGAAACTACAATGAGCGGTTCTTC	CASSLEQGNYNERFF
few	TRBD1	TRBV5-1	TRBJ2-7	TGCGCCAGCAGCTTGTGGACAGGGGTCGCCTACGAGCAGTACTTC	CASSLWTGVAYEQYF
-	-	TRBV7-9	TRBJ2-2	TGTGCCGGCGAACAGGGTACCGGGGAGCTGTTTTTT	CAGEQGTGELFF
few	-	TRBV15	TRBJ1-2	TGTGCCACCAGCAGAGCCGTGGGGAGGAGTAACTATGGCTACACCTTC	CATSRAVGRSNYGYTF
-	-	TRBV20-1	TRBJ1-5	TGCAGTGCTAGAACCCCACAGGGAGGCAATCAGCCCCAGCATTTT	CSARTPQGGNQPQHF
many	-	TRBV5-1	TRBJ2-3	TGTGCCAGCAGCGAAGCAGATACGCAGTATTTT	CASSEADTQYF
-	-	TRBV28	TRBJ1-2	TGTGCCAGCAGTTCCCGGGGTCGGGGGGATACTAACTATGGCTACACCTTC	CASSSRGRGDTNYGYTF